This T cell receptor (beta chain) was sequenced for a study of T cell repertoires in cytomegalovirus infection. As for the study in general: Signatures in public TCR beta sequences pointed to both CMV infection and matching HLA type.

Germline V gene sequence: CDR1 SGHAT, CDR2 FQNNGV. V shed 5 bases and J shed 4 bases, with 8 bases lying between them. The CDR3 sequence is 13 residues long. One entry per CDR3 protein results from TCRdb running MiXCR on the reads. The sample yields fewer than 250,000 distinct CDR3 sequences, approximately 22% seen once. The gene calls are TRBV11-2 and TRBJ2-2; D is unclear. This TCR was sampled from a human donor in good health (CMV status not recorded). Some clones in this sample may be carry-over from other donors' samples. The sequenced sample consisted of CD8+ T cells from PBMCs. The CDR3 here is CASSPLLTGELFF. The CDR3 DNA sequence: TGTGCCAGCAGCCCTCTCCTCACCGGGGAGCTGTTTTTT. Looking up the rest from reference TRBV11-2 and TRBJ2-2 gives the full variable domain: EAGVAQSPRYKIIEKRQSVAFWCNPISGHATLYWYQQILGQGPKLLIQFQNNGVVDDSQLPKDRFSAERLKGVDSTLKIQPAKLEDSAVYLCASSPLLTGELFFGEGSRLTVL.